The sequence of this TCR beta chain was determined in a study of blood T cell repertoires in COVID-19. Germline V gives CDR1 KGHSY, CDR2 FQNENV. Trimming took off 6 bases at V and 0 bases at J, with 11 bases between the two ends. The CDR3 contains 14 residues. Participants' own reports of clinical history determined their cohort assignment. In the original analysis: Amplification of reference gene primers provided the estimated nucleated cell counts. Generated by immunoSEQ multiplex PCR, the TCRdb table keeps only in-frame clones and is missing some. D and trimming were read from the DNA, whereas the V and J calls and clone size are those reported in that table. The repertoire has 350,000 to 450,000 clones, more than 80% of them found once; the top ten carry roughly 1.1%.

This TCR came from a man younger than 40 who had recovered from COVID-19. Sequenced sample: PBMCs or T cells enriched from blood (not recorded which). The gene calls are TRBV16 and TRBJ1-1; a weak D match, TRBD1 (5 bases). CDR3 protein: CASRQAGVNTEAFF. CDR3 nucleotide sequence: TGTGCCAGCAGACAAGCGGGGGTGAACACTGAAGCTTTCTTT.